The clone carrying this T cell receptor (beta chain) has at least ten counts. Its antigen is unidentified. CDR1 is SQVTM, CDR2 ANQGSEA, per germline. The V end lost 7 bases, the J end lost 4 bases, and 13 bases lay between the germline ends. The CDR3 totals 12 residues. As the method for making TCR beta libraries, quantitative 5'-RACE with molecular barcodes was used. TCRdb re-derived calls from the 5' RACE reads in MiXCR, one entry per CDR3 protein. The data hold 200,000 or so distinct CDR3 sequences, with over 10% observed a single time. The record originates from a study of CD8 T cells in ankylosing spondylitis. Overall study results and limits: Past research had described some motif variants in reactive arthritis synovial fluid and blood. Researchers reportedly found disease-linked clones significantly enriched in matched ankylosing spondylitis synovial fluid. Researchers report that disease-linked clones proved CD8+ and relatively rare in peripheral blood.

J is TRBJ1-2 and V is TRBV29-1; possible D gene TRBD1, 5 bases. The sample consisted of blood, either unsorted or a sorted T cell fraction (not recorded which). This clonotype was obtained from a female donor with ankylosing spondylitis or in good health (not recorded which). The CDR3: CSGVDSIYGYTF. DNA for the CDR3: TGCAGCGGCGTAGACAGTATCTATGGCTACACCTTC.